This T cell receptor beta chain was identified during a study of early stage breast cancer tumors. Germline V gene sequence: CDR1 GTSNPN, CDR2 SVGIG (reference sequence). J was trimmed by 6 bases and V by 5 bases; bases with no gene match: 12. This CDR3 region has 15 residues. Blood replicates held 0.5 ug DNA, tumor or normal breast about 1.5 ug, two each. TCRdb keeps only in-frame clones here, not all; method: immunoSEQ multiplex PCR. Here the sample spans tens of thousands of clones, 74% being singletons. On this clone itself: Its antigen is unknown.

Each tumor contributed about 19-55 mg of diced tissue. Whole-study findings and limits: Blood repertoires resembled normal breast more than tumor.

The chain has TRBV30 and TRBJ2-3; 9 bases fit TRBD2. Sequencing was carried out using breast tumor tissue. The sequence was collected from a person aged 30 to 39 with breast cancer. The CDR3 DNA sequence: TGTGCCTGGGAACTAGCGGGCTCACGCGGGGATACGCAGTATTTT. This codes for CAWELAGSRGDTQYF.